Presented here are 25 T cell receptor beta chains from one specimen sequenced in a study of T cells after yellow fever vaccination. TCRdb analysed the 5' RACE reads with MiXCR anew, one entry per CDR3 protein. The repertoire includes about 330,000 distinct CDR3 sequences, roughly 7.5% of them detected once, and around 17% sits in the top ten. Sequences were derived from PBMCs, sampled roughly 45 days after the first yellow fever vaccination. The receptors originated from a man between 18 and 35 years old who received the YFV17D yellow fever vaccine.

The rearrangement joins TRBV12-3 or TRBV12-4 to TRBJ2-7; D is perhaps TRBD2 (7 bases). The CDR3 has 13 residues. The germline V and J ends were trimmed by 5 bases and 3 bases, with 11 bases remaining between them. The CDR3 reads CASSAGAYYEQYV. For the CDR3, the DNA is TGTGCCAGCAGTGCGGGGGCATACTACGAGCAGTACGTC.

The genes are TRBV9 and TRBJ1-3; perhaps TRBD1 as D (6 bases). The length of the CDR3 is 17 residues. Deletions cut 0 bases from V and 2 bases from J, with 15 bases between. Germline CDR1 is SGDLS and CDR2 is YYNGEE. The CDR3 loop is CASSVADSRQAGNTIYF. The CDR3 DNA is TGTGCCAGCAGCGTAGCGGACTCAAGACAGGCTGGAAACACCATATATTTT.

This clonotype turned up a few times. This chain uses TRBV7-2 with TRBJ2-1; 7 bases agree with TRBD2. CDR3 length: 16 residues. Losses at the gene ends were 0 bases for V and 1 base for J; bases not matched to a gene: 3. Germline V gene lookup returns CDR1 SGHTA and CDR2 FQGNSA. CDR3 loop: CASSLAGGYSYNEQFF. The CDR3 region has the DNA TGTGCCAGCAGCTTAGCGGGGGGGTATTCCTACAATGAGCAGTTCTTC.

In this sample, this clonotype turned up a few times. The chain uses TRBV5-6 and TRBJ2-6, with D maybe TRBD1 (5 bases). CDR3 size: 15 residues. Trimming cost V 0 bases and J 2 bases, with 6 bases left between them. Germline CDR1 and CDR2: SGHDT and YYEEEE. CDR3 in amino acids: CASSLATAGANVLTF. In DNA form, the CDR3 reads TGTGCCAGCAGCTTGGCGACAGCTGGGGCCAACGTCCTGACTTTC.

This clonotype occurred a few times. The V gene is TRBV4-1, the J gene TRBJ2-3, with TRBD2 matching 8 bases. Germline assignment: CDR1 MGHRA and CDR2 YSYEKL. Unmatched junction bases numbered 7, after V lost 3 bases and J lost 2 bases. The length of the CDR3 is 16 residues. CDR3 sequence (DNA): TGCGCCAGCAGCCAGGCCCCGGGGGGGGTCACAGATACGCAGTATTTT. Translating it yields CASSQAPGGVTDTQYF.

This clonotype came up a few times. V gene TRBV5-4 combines with J gene TRBJ2-1; D not resolved. The CDR3 covers 17 residues. Trimming cost V 4 bases and J 2 bases, with 19 bases left between them. CDR1 and CDR2 (germline): SGHNT, YYREEE (reference sequence). Here the CDR3 reads CASSLFIPDGAYNEQFF. In DNA, the CDR3 is TGTGCCAGCAGCCTGTTTATCCCCGACGGCGCCTACAATGAGCAGTTCTTC.

This clonotype was seen more than once but under ten times. V is TRBV11-2 and J is TRBJ2-1, with 9 positions matching TRBD2. J gave up 3 bases and V 7 bases, and 10 bases lay outside the gene matches. Germline CDR1 is SGHAT and CDR2 is FQNNGV. The CDR3 spans 16 residues. The CDR3 protein is CASIKAAGGRYNEQFF. DNA of the CDR3: TGTGCCAGCATCAAAGCGGCGGGGGGGCGCTACAATGAGCAGTTCTTC.

There are a few counts of this clonotype. The rearrangement joins TRBV7-9 to TRBJ2-5; D is perhaps TRBD2 (6 bases). Germline V gives CDR1 SEHNR, CDR2 FQNEAQ (reference sequence). V gave up 5 bases and J gave up 5 bases, with 12 bases separating them. The CDR3 extends over 13 amino acids. DNA for the CDR3: TGTGCCAGCAGCCATAGCGGCACTGAGACCCAGTACTTC. The encoded protein is CASSHSGTETQYF.

Only a few counts were recorded for this clonotype. The chain has TRBV4-1 and TRBJ1-2; no reliable D call. This CDR3 is 13 amino acids long. CDR1 MGHRA and CDR2 YSYEKL come from the germline V gene. Trimming pared 0 bases from V and 4 bases from J, leaving 6 bases between. This CDR3 is CASSQDTSYGYTF. Written as DNA, the CDR3 is TGCGCCAGCAGCCAAGATACGAGCTATGGCTACACCTTC.

In DNA form, the CDR3 reads TGTGCCATCAGTGAGTCCGGGACACCCTATGGGACCCAGTACTTC. It codes for CAISESGTPYGTQYF. The chain carries TRBV10-3 and TRBJ2-5, with D maybe TRBD1 (6 bases). The length of the CDR3 is 15 residues. Trimming shortened V by 0 bases and J by 7 bases, and 15 bases separated the two germline ends. The germline gives CDR1 ENHRY, CDR2 SYGVKD.

This clonotype was seen only a few times. The V call is TRBV6-5, the J call TRBJ2-4; no definite D call. CDR1 MNHEY and CDR2 SVGAGI come from the germline V gene. This CDR3 region has 14 residues. V was shortened by 0 bases and J by 3 bases, with 6 bases between the two germline ends. CDR3 sequence: CASSYSRNKNIQYF. The CDR3 DNA follows: TGTGCCAGCAGTTACTCTAGGAACAAAAACATTCAGTACTTC.

This clonotype was counted a few times. Written as DNA, the CDR3 is TGCAGTGCTAGTCCCGGGTTTGGGATGAACACTGAAGCTTTCTTT. Its protein is CSASPGFGMNTEAFF. The chain joins TRBV20-1 to TRBJ1-1; D ambiguous. With 3 bases removed from V and 0 bases from J, the gap between germline ends came to 14 bases. The CDR3 runs to 15 residues. Germline V gives CDR1 DFQATT, CDR2 SNEGSKA (reference sequence).

The gene calls are TRBV5-1 and TRBJ2-7; 8 nucleotides agree with TRBD2. Germline V lookup: CDR1 SGHRS, CDR2 YFSETQ. V lost 1 base, J lost 5 bases, and 8 bases stayed unmatched. The CDR3 has 15 amino acids. The CDR3 here is CASSLRRGEPHEQYF. CDR3 in DNA: TGCGCCAGCAGCTTGCGGCGGGGGGAGCCCCACGAGCAGTACTTC.

This clonotype has at least ten counts. The chain recombines TRBV27 with TRBJ1-1, with a possible D match to TRBD1 (5 bases). This CDR3 is built from 14 residues. From germline, CDR1 is MNHEY and CDR2 SMNVEV (reference sequence). Trimming shortened V by 0 bases and J by 5 bases, and 10 bases separated the two germline ends. In DNA form, the CDR3 reads TGTGCCAGCAGTTTATCGGGCAGGGCAACTGAAGCTTTCTTT. Translating it yields CASSLSGRATEAFF.

This clonotype was found a few times. The V gene is TRBV20-1, the J gene TRBJ2-3; D is ambiguous. Germline loops: CDR1 DFQATT, CDR2 SNEGSKA (reference sequence). Trimming pared 4 bases from V and 2 bases from J, leaving 10 bases between. CDR3 size: 13 residues. CDR3 DNA: TGCAGTGCTAAGGGCCGGGTCACAGATACGCAGTATTTT. This codes for CSAKGRVTDTQYF.

The genes are TRBV7-2 and TRBJ1-5; D is ambiguous. In germline, CDR1 is SGHTA, CDR2 FQGNSA. This CDR3 region has 13 residues. The germline V and J ends were trimmed by 3 bases and 1 base, with 4 bases remaining between them. Here the CDR3 reads CASSFVSNQPQHF. The CDR3 region has the DNA TGTGCCAGCAGCTTTGTCAGCAATCAGCCCCAGCATTTT.

This clonotype was detected a few times. The J gene is TRBJ1-1, the V gene TRBV9; TRBD1 is a possible D gene (5 bases). CDR3 length: 16 residues. Deletions cut 4 bases from V and 3 bases from J, with 19 bases between. Germline V gene data show CDR1 as SGDLS and CDR2 as YYNGEE. DNA for the CDR3: TGTGCCAGCAGCCCACCGGGGGTAACTAAGGACACTGAAGCTTTCTTT. Translating it yields CASSPPGVTKDTEAFF.

V gene TRBV6-1 combines with J gene TRBJ1-4; the D gene is possibly TRBD1 (6 bases). With 7 bases removed from V and 4 bases from J, the gap between germline ends came to 13 bases. Germline-derived CDR1 and CDR2 are MNHNS and SASEGT. The CDR3 covers 14 residues. The CDR3 spells CASTKTGFNEKLFF. Written as DNA, the CDR3 is TGTGCCAGCACCAAGACAGGTTTTAATGAAAAACTGTTTTTT.

This clonotype was seen once. The chain uses TRBV7-2 and TRBJ2-7, with a possible D match to TRBD2 (5 bases). This CDR3 is built from 11 residues. V lost 11 bases and J lost 2, with 10 bases in between. Germline CDR1 SGHTA, CDR2 FQGNSA. CDR3 DNA: TGTGCCGGGAGATGTCCCTACGAGCAGTACGTC. Its protein is CAGRCPYEQYV.

This clonotype was detected a few times. V usage is TRBV6-5 and J usage is TRBJ2-2; D remains ambiguous. The V gene's germline CDR1 is MNHEY and CDR2 SVGAGI. V was clipped by 2 bases and J by 0 bases, with 16 bases between them. The CDR3 is 18 amino acids. CDR3 amino acids: CASSYDPGGPANTGELFF. The DNA of the CDR3 is TGTGCCAGCAGTTACGATCCCGGTGGTCCTGCGAACACCGGGGAGCTGTTTTTT.

This clonotype was observed a handful of times. The chain has TRBV13 and TRBJ2-5, with 9 bases lining up with TRBD1. The CDR3 is made up of 12 amino acids. Germline CDR1 and CDR2: PRHDT and FYEKMQ (reference sequence). J gave up 5 bases and V 8 bases, and 3 bases lay outside the gene matches. The CDR3 loop is CASGQGTETQYF. In DNA, the CDR3 is TGTGCCAGCGGACAGGGGACGGAGACCCAGTACTTC.

CDR3 region: CASSLLGAGTGELFF. The CDR3 region has the DNA TGTGCCAGCAGTTTACTAGGGGCGGGCACCGGGGAGCTGTTTTTT. The chain links TRBV12-3 or TRBV12-4 to TRBJ2-2; D assignment may be TRBD1 or TRBD2 (5 bases each). Trimming took 2 bases from V and 4 from J, leaving 11 bases between them. CDR3 length: 15 amino acids.

This clonotype was seen a few times. In DNA, the CDR3 is TGCAGTGCCCAGACAGTTAATTCACCCCTCCACTTT. Translated: CSAQTVNSPLHF. V gene TRBV20-1 combines with J gene TRBJ1-6; possible D gene TRBD1, 5 bases. The CDR3 runs to 12 residues. Germline-derived CDR1 and CDR2 are DFQATT and SNEGSKA (reference sequence). Trimming took 6 bases from V and 6 from J, leaving 9 bases between them.

V is TRBV18 and J is TRBJ2-5; no reliable D call. The CDR3 runs 15 residues. Germline V gene data show CDR1 as KGHSH and CDR2 as LQKENI. The ends were cut back, 6 bases at V and 3 bases at J, with 17 bases in the middle. The CDR3 loop reads CASSRYSDGEETQYF. Written as DNA, the CDR3 is TGTGCCAGCTCCCGATACTCGGACGGAGAAGAGACCCAGTACTTC. The variable domain in full, completed from reference TRBV18 and TRBJ2-5, reads NAGVMQNPRHLVRRRGQEARLRCSPMKGHSHVYWYRQLPEEGLKFMVYLQKENIIDESGMPKERFSAEFPKEGPSILRIQQVVRGDSAAYFCASSRYSDGEETQYFGPGTRLLVL.

V is TRBV7-3 and J is TRBJ2-7, with D uncertain. The germline V gene encodes CDR1 SGHTA and CDR2 FQGTGA. The CDR3 is made up of 13 amino acids. The V and J ends lost 6 bases and 2 bases respectively, with 11 bases between them. CDR3 bases: TGTGCCAGCAGTGAAGGCAGCGCCTACGAGCAGTACTTC. Translation: CASSEGSAYEQYF.